This entry concerns a single T cell receptor (beta chain). Its target is unknown. An end of the junction does not agree with germline; a read error may underlie this. The identical CDR3 is also encoded by other nucleotide sequences in the sample. This entry belongs to a study of radiotherapy plus CTLA-4 blockade in lung cancer. For the study at large: Among all patients, about 19% showed objective responses, while more than 25% had disease control.

The CDR3 sequence is 13 residues long. Germline CDR1 reads SGHNT; CDR2 reads YYREEE (reference sequence). The study's findings and limits: After radiotherapy and ipilimumab, tumor-derived clones expanded in peripheral blood.

The data were produced by immunoSEQ multiplex PCR, yet TCRdb's version contains in-frame clones alone and is incomplete. The sample has around 80,000 clones, nearly 75% seen once. Those with chemo-refractory metastatic non-small-cell lung cancer were treated with focal radiation combined with CTLA-4 blockade using ipilimumab. This TCR was recovered from a human donor with non-small cell lung cancer whose response to radiotherapy plus ipilimumab could not be evaluated. This chain uses TRBV5-4 with TRBJ1-4; no reliable D call. The sample consisted of peripheral blood, taken from a patient treated with radiotherapy plus ipilimumab. The CDR3 reads CASSRATNEKLFF. DNA of the CDR3: TGCGCCAGCAGCCGGGCAACTAATGAAAAACTGTTTTTT.